This TCR beta chain emerged from a study of vaccination effects on CD4 cells after COVID-19. Overall study: Vaccine administered to participants consisted of two doses of either BNT162b2 or mRNA-1273.

The repertoire was sequenced with immunoSEQ multiplex PCR; TCRdb's copy has only in-frame clones and lacks some. The top ten hold 26% of the sample, which has 20,000 to 25,000 clones, around 72% seen once. General study findings and limits: Late in the post-vaccination period, infection-induced and vaccine-induced clones underwent marked clonal contraction.

After expansion with viral peptide pools in the ViraFEST assay, antigen-specific CD4+ T cells were sequenced. Culturing for approximately 10 days preceded CD4+ T cell isolation. No vaccinee had earlier SARS-CoV-2 infection, and nucleocapsid antibodies were negative. Cultivation was performed at two million PBMC per well with about 9 IU/ml IL-2 and about 9.6 ug/ml peptides added. IL-2 medium took the place of half the medium on both days 3 and 7. This clone turned up a few times. Its antigen is unidentified. This CDR3 is built from 12 residues. Germline V gene data show CDR1 as KGHSH and CDR2 as LQKENI. V was trimmed by 2 bases and J by 5 bases, leaving 6 bases between them.

The specimen comprised CD4+ T cells from PBMCs cultured with HCoV-NL63 spike peptides, sampled before COVID-19 vaccination. The V gene is TRBV18, the J gene TRBJ2-5; D gene ambiguous. The TCR sequence derives from a human donor who received a COVID-19 vaccine. The DNA for the CDR3 is TGTGCCAGCTCACCATTGGGCGAGACCCAGTACTTC. Residues: CASSPLGETQYF.